Below are 2 T cell receptor beta chains sequenced from a single sample in a study of T cell responses to AZD1222 COVID-19 vaccine. Method: immunoSEQ multiplex PCR; TCRdb's copy keeps in-frame clones and lacks some. The sample contains 100,000 to 120,000 clones, roughly 87% of which appear only once. This sample comprised peripheral blood, obtained on day 0 of AZD1222 vaccination. These receptors originate from an adult in good health.

The CDR3, as DNA: TGCGCCAGCAGCCTCGGACAGGGGGGCCAGGGGAACACTGAAGCTTTCTTT. It encodes CASSLGQGGQGNTEAFF. The chain carries TRBV5-1 and TRBJ1-1; TRBD1 matches at 10 bases. Trimming removed 4 bases from V and 1 base from J; junction bases left unmatched: 10. The V gene's germline CDR1 is SGHRS and CDR2 YFSETQ. This CDR3 spans 17 amino acids.

In DNA form, the CDR3 reads TGTGCCAGCAGCGTAGACAGGGCGAACTATGGCTACACCTTC. Its translation is CASSVDRANYGYTF. The chain carries TRBV5-5 and TRBJ1-2; 7 nucleotides agree with TRBD1. The CDR3 sequence is 14 residues long. Germline assignment: CDR1 SGHKS and CDR2 YYEKEE (reference sequence). The junction had 5 bases not matched to a gene; V was cut back by 4 bases and J by 2 bases. Supplemented by reference TRBV5-5 and TRBJ1-2, the full variable domain reads DAGVTQSPTHLIKTRGQQVTLRCSPISGHKSVSWYQQVLGQGPQFIFQYYEKEERGRGNFPDRFSARQFPNYSSELNVNALLLGDSALYLCASSVDRANYGYTFGSGTRLTVV.